Listed below are T cell receptor beta chains from one sample, sequenced in a study of control samples from healthy donors and cancer patients. The method was immunoSEQ multiplex PCR; TCRdb's version includes in-frame clones alone and lacks a portion of them. The sample records tens of thousands of clones, approximately 91% being singletons. Sequencing was done on a sample of PBMCs. Receptors were obtained from a man aged 50-59 years with lung cancer. CDR3s include the opening cysteine and the closing phenylalanine or tryptophan. The D gene is left open where the match is weak. A row's size may be missing; if present it is once, few, many or a size class.

clone_size: .; v_call: TRBV7-2; d_call: TRBD2; j_call: TRBJ2-5; cdr3_aa: CASSLERGQETQYF; cdr3_nt: TGTGCCAGCAGCTTAGAGCGGGGGCAAGAGACCCAGTACTTC
clone_size: .; v_call: TRBV6-2/TRBV6-3; d_call: .; j_call: TRBJ1-1; cdr3_aa: CASSQTGQNTEAFF; cdr3_nt: TGTGCCAGCAGTCAGACGGGACAGAACACTGAAGCTTTCTTT
clone_size: .; v_call: TRBV28; d_call: .; j_call: TRBJ1-3; cdr3_aa: CASSNNVRSGNTIYF; cdr3_nt: TGTGCCAGCAGTAACAACGTACGCTCTGGAAACACCATATATTTT
clone_size: .; v_call: TRBV6-6; d_call: .; j_call: TRBJ1-1; cdr3_aa: CASSYRTAIEAFF; cdr3_nt: TGTGCCAGCAGTTACAGGACCGCCATTGAAGCTTTCTTT
clone_size: .; v_call: TRBV6-2/TRBV6-3; d_call: .; j_call: TRBJ2-6; cdr3_aa: CASSRSGANVLTF; cdr3_nt: TGTGCCAGCAGTAGGTCTGGGGCCAACGTCCTGACTTTC
clone_size: .; v_call: TRBV9; d_call: .; j_call: TRBJ2-3; cdr3_aa: CASSYSGIADTQYF; cdr3_nt: TGTGCCAGCAGCTATTCGGGGATTGCAGATACGCAGTATTTT
clone_size: .; v_call: TRBV27; d_call: .; j_call: TRBJ1-1; cdr3_aa: CASSLGDIRNTEAFF; cdr3_nt: TGTGCCAGCAGTTTGGGGGACATACGGAACACTGAAGCTTTCTTT
clone_size: .; v_call: TRBV25-1; d_call: .; j_call: TRBJ2-5; cdr3_aa: CASSEYREETQYF; cdr3_nt: TGTGCCAGCAGTGAATACAGGGAAGAGACCCAGTACTTC
clone_size: .; v_call: TRBV6-5; d_call: .; j_call: TRBJ1-6; cdr3_aa: CASSYQGSPLHF; cdr3_nt: TGTGCCAGCAGTTACCAGGGTTCACCCCTCCACTTT
clone_size: .; v_call: TRBV29-1; d_call: TRBD2; j_call: TRBJ2-3; cdr3_aa: CSVGRGLAGGLRSAPDTQYF; cdr3_nt: TGCAGCGTCGGAAGGGGACTAGCGGGGGGGCTGAGGTCGGCGCCAGATACGCAGTATTTT
clone_size: .; v_call: TRBV7-2; d_call: .; j_call: TRBJ1-1; cdr3_aa: CASSTRGQGSTEAFF; cdr3_nt: TGTGCCAGCAGCACCCGGGGCCAGGGGAGCACTGAAGCTTTCTTT
clone_size: .; v_call: TRBV28; d_call: TRBD1; j_call: TRBJ1-1; cdr3_aa: CASSIQQGTEAFF; cdr3_nt: TGTGCCAGCAGTATCCAACAGGGGACAGAAGCTTTCTTT
clone_size: .; v_call: TRBV19; d_call: .; j_call: TRBJ2-3; cdr3_aa: CASSTPGPRTDTQYF; cdr3_nt: TGTGCCAGTAGTACTCCGGGGCCTCGGACAGATACGCAGTATTTT
clone_size: .; v_call: TRBV5-1; d_call: .; j_call: TRBJ1-1; cdr3_aa: CASRPPDSLFTEAFF; cdr3_nt: TGCGCCAGCAGACCACCCGACAGCCTCTTCACTGAAGCTTTCTTT
clone_size: .; v_call: TRBV14; d_call: TRBD1; j_call: TRBJ2-1; cdr3_aa: CASSSPPRTGDYNEQFF; cdr3_nt: TGTGCCAGCAGCTCACCTCCGAGGACAGGGGATTACAATGAGCAGTTCTTC
clone_size: .; v_call: TRBV11-2; d_call: .; j_call: TRBJ1-4; cdr3_aa: CASSWGREAEKLFF; cdr3_nt: TGTGCCAGCAGCTGGGGCAGGGAGGCTGAAAAACTGTTTTTT
clone_size: .; v_call: TRBV19; d_call: .; j_call: TRBJ2-7; cdr3_aa: CASSRALSSYEQYF; cdr3_nt: TGTGCCAGTAGTCGGGCCCTAAGCAGCTACGAGCAGTACTTC
clone_size: .; v_call: TRBV6-2/TRBV6-3; d_call: .; j_call: TRBJ2-2; cdr3_aa: CASSSEGRELFF; cdr3_nt: TGTGCCAGCAGTTCTGAGGGGCGGGAGCTGTTTTTT
clone_size: .; v_call: TRBV2; d_call: .; j_call: TRBJ2-3; cdr3_aa: CASSTGTPVTDTQYF; cdr3_nt: TGTGCCAGCAGTACCGGGACTCCCGTCACAGATACGCAGTATTTT
clone_size: .; v_call: TRBV19; d_call: .; j_call: TRBJ1-3; cdr3_aa: CASSMEPSGNTIYF; cdr3_nt: TGTGCCAGTAGTATGGAGCCCTCTGGAAACACCATATATTTT
clone_size: .; v_call: TRBV20-1; d_call: .; j_call: TRBJ1-1; cdr3_aa: CSASFDGNTEAFF; cdr3_nt: TGCAGTGCTAGTTTTGACGGGAACACTGAAGCTTTCTTT
clone_size: once; v_call: TRBV6-2/TRBV6-3; d_call: .; j_call: TRBJ2-3; cdr3_aa: CASSLDHPSTDTQYF; cdr3_nt: TGTGCCAGCAGTCTCGACCACCCCTCCACAGATACGCAGTATTTT
clone_size: .; v_call: TRBV5-1; d_call: .; j_call: TRBJ1-2; cdr3_aa: CASSLGTGGDGYTF; cdr3_nt: TGCGCCAGCAGCCTAGGGACGGGCGGGGACGGCTACACCTTC
clone_size: once; v_call: TRBV29-1; d_call: TRBD1; j_call: TRBJ2-7; cdr3_aa: CSVDAGQGGSEQYF; cdr3_nt: TGCAGCGTTGACGCGGGACAGGGTGGGTCCGAGCAGTACTTC
clone_size: .; v_call: TRBV28; d_call: .; j_call: TRBJ2-7; cdr3_aa: CASSQDNPQEQYF; cdr3_nt: TGTGCCAGCAGTCAGGACAATCCGCAAGAGCAGTACTTC
clone_size: .; v_call: TRBV7-3; d_call: TRBD2; j_call: TRBJ2-1; cdr3_aa: CASSPTGTSGGYEQFF; cdr3_nt: TGTGCCAGCAGCCCTACCGGGACTAGCGGGGGCTATGAGCAGTTCTTC
clone_size: .; v_call: TRBV7-8; d_call: TRBD1; j_call: TRBJ2-2; cdr3_aa: CASSSKTGVNTGELFF; cdr3_nt: TGTGCCAGCAGTAGTAAGACAGGGGTGAACACCGGGGAGCTGTTTTTT
clone_size: .; v_call: TRBV29-1; d_call: .; j_call: TRBJ1-2; cdr3_aa: CSVAPSFGGGYTF; cdr3_nt: TGCAGCGTTGCCCCCTCATTTGGCGGTGGCTACACCTTC
clone_size: .; v_call: TRBV24-1; d_call: TRBD1; j_call: TRBJ1-5; cdr3_aa: CATSDRGTGATYSNQPQHF; cdr3_nt: TGTGCCACCAGTGACCGGGGGACAGGGGCCACGTATAGCAATCAGCCCCAGCATTTT
clone_size: .; v_call: TRBV7-2; d_call: TRBD2; j_call: TRBJ2-7; cdr3_aa: CASTPGGAGPYEQYF; cdr3_nt: TGTGCCAGCACCCCGGGGGGGGCCGGGCCCTACGAGCAGTACTTC
clone_size: .; v_call: TRBV19; d_call: .; j_call: TRBJ2-2; cdr3_aa: CATRERGDLAGELFF; cdr3_nt: TGTGCCACCAGGGAGAGGGGCGACCTCGCCGGGGAGCTGTTTTTT
clone_size: once; v_call: TRBV19; d_call: .; j_call: TRBJ1-3; cdr3_aa: CASSGTYPGNTIYF; cdr3_nt: TGTGCCAGCTCGGGGACTTACCCTGGAAACACCATATATTTT
clone_size: .; v_call: TRBV7-6; d_call: TRBD1; j_call: TRBJ2-1; cdr3_aa: CASSYTTGTGDRWEQFF; cdr3_nt: TGTGCCAGCAGCTATACAACCGGGACAGGGGATAGATGGGAGCAGTTCTTC
clone_size: .; v_call: TRBV28; d_call: TRBD1; j_call: TRBJ1-2; cdr3_aa: CASSETGQGYTF; cdr3_nt: TGTGCCAGCTCTGAGACAGGGCAAGGCTACACCTTC
clone_size: .; v_call: TRBV30; d_call: .; j_call: TRBJ1-1; cdr3_aa: CAWGGAGGEAFF; cdr3_nt: TGTGCCTGGGGAGGGGCCGGGGGTGAAGCTTTCTTT
clone_size: .; v_call: TRBV27; d_call: .; j_call: TRBJ2-6; cdr3_aa: CASMSSGANVLTF; cdr3_nt: TGTGCCAGCATGTCCTCTGGGGCCAACGTCCTGACTTTC
clone_size: .; v_call: TRBV7-2; d_call: TRBD1; j_call: TRBJ1-5; cdr3_aa: CASSSDRVKPQHF; cdr3_nt: TGTGCCAGCAGCTCCGACAGGGTGAAGCCCCAGCATTTT
clone_size: .; v_call: TRBV28; d_call: TRBD1; j_call: TRBJ1-2; cdr3_aa: CASSPGTGRSYTF; cdr3_nt: TGTGCCAGCAGCCCCGGGACAGGGAGATCCTACACCTTC
clone_size: .; v_call: TRBV7-2; d_call: .; j_call: TRBJ2-1; cdr3_aa: CASSLGQNLFNEQFF; cdr3_nt: TGTGCCAGCAGCCTTGGACAGAACCTATTCAATGAGCAGTTCTTC
clone_size: .; v_call: TRBV25-1; d_call: TRBD1; j_call: TRBJ1-2; cdr3_aa: CASSEYRGSNYGYTF; cdr3_nt: TGTGCCAGCAGTGAGTACAGGGGGAGTAACTATGGCTACACCTTC